The present T cell receptor beta chain was sequenced within a study of T cells in localized non-small cell lung cancer (dated by TCRdb to about 2020). For the wider study: T cell repertoires of more than 200 early-stage NSCLC patients were analyzed, with tumors being compared against uninvolved tumor-adjacent lungs. All 250 or so NSCLC patients in the cohort were treatment-naive and had localized lung tumors that were resected. The mean age of the NSCLC patients was just over 65 years, with 120 to 150 men and around 99 women.

Reading from cysteine to phenylalanine, the CDR3 counts 14 amino acids. Of the read, only the CDR3 DNA is kept; its 42 bases are in frame from base 1. V is trimmed back by 5 bases and J by 6 bases, and the junction contains 10 bases that no gene match accounts for. The germline V gene (reference sequence) supplies CDR1 WNHNN and CDR2 SYGVQD. The immunoSEQ Assay was used to sequence TCR beta CDR3 regions from DNA. The paper's processing steps were these. To compute T cell density, TCR beta template counts were normalized to usable DNA, which was estimated by amplifying housekeeping genes. Richness was estimated with the preseqR package, extrapolating to 400,000 templates for PBMC samples and 120,000 templates for tissue samples. Clonality was defined as one minus Pielou's evenness. To identify tissue-enriched TCRs, differential abundance testing was run on productive amino-acid clonotypes with a minimum total count of 5 and an alpha of 0.1. The Jaccard Index and the Morisita Overlap Index were used to quantify repertoire overlap between compartments. TCR beta CDR3s were clustered by GLIPH together with public tetramer-defined viral CDR3s, and at least three viral sequences plus V-gene enrichment were required for viral motifs. This is the immuneACCESS table as TCRdb keeps it, with only in-frame sequences that have V and J called. A part of the clones is gone; compared with another copy, unresolved V genes explain less than half, and the rest is unexplained. V and J calls and clone size are copied from that table; D and trimming were computed from the DNA. Present in this sample are about 92,000 clones, roughly 93% of which were seen just once. The top ten constitute 4.1% of the sample.

As for this clone: The antigen it binds to is not known. The input lacks base qualities; no much larger clone sits a single base away.

At diagnosis, tumor, uninvolved tumor-adjacent lung and peripheral blood were collected and then preserved as a mix of FFPE and fresh-frozen material. For TCR repertoire profiling, the blood samples were analyzed as peripheral blood mononuclear cells. Results and caveats for the whole study, not just this receptor: Because of the exploratory design, TCR variables were selected using unadjusted p-values without false-discovery rate correction. The highest T cell clonality was observed in uninvolved tumor-adjacent lung, where clonality exceeded that of tumor, suggesting that antigenic responses were more focused in uninvolved tumor-adjacent lung. Of the top 100 tumor clones, a median of approximately 60 were detected in paired uninvolved adjacent lung; approximately 28 were also among that lung's top 100. Because multi-region sequencing of the tumors was not done, intratumor heterogeneity could not be ruled out. Higher blood T cell density associated with longer overall survival, while higher adjacent-lung clonality associated with shorter survival.

This sequence uses TRBV10-1 and TRBJ2-7, with 7 bases matching TRBD1. Specimen: PBMCs, collected before any cancer treatment. This TCR derives from a woman aged 40 to 75 with stage II squamous cell lung carcinoma. The DNA sequence follows: TGCGCCAGCAGTACCTCCGCGACAGGGAGCGAGCAGTACTTC. Its translation is CASSTSATGSEQYF.